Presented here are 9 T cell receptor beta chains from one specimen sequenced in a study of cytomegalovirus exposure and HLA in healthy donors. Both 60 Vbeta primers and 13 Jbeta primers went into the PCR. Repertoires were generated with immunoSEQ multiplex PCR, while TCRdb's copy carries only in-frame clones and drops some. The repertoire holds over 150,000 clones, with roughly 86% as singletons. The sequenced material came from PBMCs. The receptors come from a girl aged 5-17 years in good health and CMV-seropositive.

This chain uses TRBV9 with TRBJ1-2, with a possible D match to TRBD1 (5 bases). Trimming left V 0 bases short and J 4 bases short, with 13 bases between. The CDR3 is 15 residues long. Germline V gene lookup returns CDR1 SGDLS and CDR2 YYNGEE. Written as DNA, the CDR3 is TGTGCCAGCAGCGTAGGTCCGGGGGTGGGCTATGGCTACACCTTC. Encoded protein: CASSVGPGVGYGYTF.

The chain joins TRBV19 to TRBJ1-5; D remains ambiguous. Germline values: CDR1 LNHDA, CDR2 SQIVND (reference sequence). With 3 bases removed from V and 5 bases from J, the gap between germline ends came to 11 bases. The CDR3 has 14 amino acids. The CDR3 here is CASSIEGNDQPQHF. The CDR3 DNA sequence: TGTGCCAGTAGTATTGAGGGTAATGATCAGCCCCAGCATTTT.

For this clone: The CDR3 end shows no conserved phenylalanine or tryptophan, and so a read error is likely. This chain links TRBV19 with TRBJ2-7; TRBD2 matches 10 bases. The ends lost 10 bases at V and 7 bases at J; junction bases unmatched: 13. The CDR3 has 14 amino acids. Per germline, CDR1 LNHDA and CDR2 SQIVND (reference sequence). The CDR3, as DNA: TGTGCCACTATGAGGACTAGCGGCGCGGGGGAGCAGTACCTC. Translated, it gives CATMRTSGAGEQYL.

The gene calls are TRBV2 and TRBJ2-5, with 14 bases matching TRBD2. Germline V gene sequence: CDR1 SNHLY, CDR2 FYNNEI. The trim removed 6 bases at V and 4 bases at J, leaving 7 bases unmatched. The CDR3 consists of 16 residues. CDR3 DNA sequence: TGTGCCAGCAGCGAGACTAGCGGGGGGGCGGGAGAGACCCAGTACTTC. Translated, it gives CASSETSGGAGETQYF.

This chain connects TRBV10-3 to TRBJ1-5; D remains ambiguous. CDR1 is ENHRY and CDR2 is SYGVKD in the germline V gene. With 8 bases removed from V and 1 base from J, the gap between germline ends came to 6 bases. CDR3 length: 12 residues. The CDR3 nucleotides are TGTGCCATCTCGGGGAGCAATCAGCCCCAGCATTTT. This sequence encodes CAISGSNQPQHF.

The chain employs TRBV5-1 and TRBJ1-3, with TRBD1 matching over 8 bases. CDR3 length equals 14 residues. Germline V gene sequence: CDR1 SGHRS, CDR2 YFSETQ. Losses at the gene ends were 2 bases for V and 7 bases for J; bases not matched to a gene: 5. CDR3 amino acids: CASSFGQGGNTIYF. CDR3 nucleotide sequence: TGCGCCAGCAGCTTTGGACAGGGTGGGAACACCATATATTTT.

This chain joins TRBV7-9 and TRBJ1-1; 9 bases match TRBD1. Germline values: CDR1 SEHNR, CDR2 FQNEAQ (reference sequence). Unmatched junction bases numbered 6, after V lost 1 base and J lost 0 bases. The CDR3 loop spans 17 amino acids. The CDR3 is CASSLGDRDFLNTEAFF. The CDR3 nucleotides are TGTGCCAGCAGCTTAGGGGACAGGGATTTTTTGAACACTGAAGCTTTCTTT.

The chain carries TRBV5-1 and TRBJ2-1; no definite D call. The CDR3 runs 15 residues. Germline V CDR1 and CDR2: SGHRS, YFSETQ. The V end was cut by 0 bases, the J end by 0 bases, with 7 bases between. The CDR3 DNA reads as TGCGCCAGCAGCTTGGGTACATTCTCCTACAATGAGCAGTTCTTC. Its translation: CASSLGTFSYNEQFF.

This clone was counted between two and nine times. The chain's CDR3 is CASSLGLAGGGETQYF. As DNA, the CDR3 is TGTGCCAGCAGCCTTGGACTAGCGGGGGGTGGGGAGACCCAGTACTTC. The chain combines TRBV2 with TRBJ2-5, with 14 bases identical to TRBD2. Germline assignment: CDR1 SNHLY and CDR2 FYNNEI. The CDR3 length is 16 residues. The V segment lost 6 bases and the J segment 5 bases; nucleotides outside the gene matches: 8. The full variable domain, in which reference TRBV2 and TRBJ2-5 provide the parts outside the CDR3, is EPEVTQTPSHQVTQMGQEVILRCVPISNHLYFYWYRQILGQKVEFLVSFYNNEISEKSEIFDDQFSVERPDGSNFTLKIRSTKLEDSAMYFCASSLGLAGGGETQYFGPGTRLLVL.